The source of this T cell receptor (beta chain) is a study of T cell changes during pregnancy in multiple sclerosis (dated by TCRdb to about 2019). Broadly, across the study: The study examined how the T cell repertoire changed over the course of pregnancy in women with multiple sclerosis.

The library was prepared using the immunoSEQ multiplex PCR assay. TCRdb limited this immuneACCESS table to in-frame rearrangements with V and J called. A share of clones is missing; checked studies link under half to unresolved V genes, and the rest is unexplained. Here the sample has tens of thousands of clones; 88% occur a single time. Over 4% of the sample is taken by the ten largest. V is reduced by 5 bases and J by 7 bases, leaving a spacing of 17 bases between them. The germline V gene supplies CDR1 LGHNT and CDR2 FRNRAP. Inclusive of the bounding cysteine and phenylalanine, the CDR3 is 14 residues long. Only CDR3 DNA remains: 42 bases, in frame from the first base. This clone turned up a few times. Which antigen it targets is not known. No base quality values were provided; no much bigger clone lies one nucleotide off.

Sequencing was performed on peripheral blood, taken in the first trimester of pregnancy. The clonotype comes from a female donor in good health, enrolled as a control in a pregnancy study. The V gene is TRBV12-5 and the J gene is TRBJ2-5; TRBD1 could be the D gene, as 6 bases match. The CDR3 is CASGTGQLGGTQYF. The bases are TGTGCTAGTGGTACGGGACAATTAGGGGGGACCCAGTACTTC.